This T cell receptor beta chain stems from a study of response to subunit inactivated influenza vaccine. Broader study findings: The authors proposed limited new T cell recruitment per seasonal influenza vaccination.

The table lists this clonotype with a few counts. The antigen is undetermined. Germline CDR1 SQVTM, CDR2 ANQGSEA. V gave up 5 bases and J gave up 2 bases; unmatched junction bases: 7. The CDR3 contains 15 residues. TCRdb recomputed calls from the RT-PCR reads with MiXCR, one row per CDR3 protein. The sample shows roughly 460,000 distinct CDR3 sequences, about a tenth of them seen only once. This sequence was found in a man aged 50-59 years who received an inactivated influenza vaccine. The material was PBMCs from blood, obtained roughly 47 days after vaccination. V is TRBV29-1 and J is TRBJ2-3; 10 nucleotides agree with TRBD2. This CDR3 reads CSVTGLAENTDTQYF. The CDR3 DNA is TGCAGCGTTACAGGACTAGCGGAGAACACAGATACGCAGTATTTT.